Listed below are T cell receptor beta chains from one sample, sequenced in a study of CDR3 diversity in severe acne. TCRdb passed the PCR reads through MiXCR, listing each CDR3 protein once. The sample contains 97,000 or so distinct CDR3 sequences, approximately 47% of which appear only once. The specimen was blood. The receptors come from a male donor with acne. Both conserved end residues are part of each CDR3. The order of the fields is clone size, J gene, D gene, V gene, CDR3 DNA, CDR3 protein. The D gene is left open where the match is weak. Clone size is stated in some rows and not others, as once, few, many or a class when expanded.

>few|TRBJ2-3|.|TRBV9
TGTGCCAGCAGCGTAAGGAGGGCGGGCTACAATGAGCAGTATTTT
CASSVRRAGYNEQYF
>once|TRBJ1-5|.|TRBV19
TGTGCCAGTAGTGTGGGTCTTCGGGATCAGCCCCAGCATTTT
CASSVGLRDQPQHF
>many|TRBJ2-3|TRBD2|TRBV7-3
TGTGCCGAAACAAGGCCCCGGACTAGCGGGAGAGGCACAGATACGCAGTATTTT
CAETRPRTSGRGTDTQYF
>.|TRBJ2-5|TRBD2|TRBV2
TGTGCCAGCAGTGAAATATATGGGACTAGCGAACGTCGGGCCCAGTACTTC
CASSEIYGTSERRAQYF
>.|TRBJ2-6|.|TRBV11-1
TGTGCCAGCTCCTCGGGGGAAGGGGTGGGGGCCAACGTCCTGACTTTC
CASSSGEGVGANVLTF
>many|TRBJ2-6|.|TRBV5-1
TGCGCCAGCAGCGACCCTCGTGGGGCCAACGTCCTGACTTTC
CASSDPRGANVLTF
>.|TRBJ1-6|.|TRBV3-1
TGTGCCAGCAGCCAGAACATTGGGGATTCACCCCTCCACTTT
CASSQNIGDSPLHF
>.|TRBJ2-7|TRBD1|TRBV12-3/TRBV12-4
TGTGCCAGCAGTTCACAGGGGGCCTCCTACGAGCAGTACTTC
CASSSQGASYEQYF
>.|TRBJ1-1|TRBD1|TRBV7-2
TGTGCCAGCAGGGAGACAGGGGGCATCACTGAAGCTTTCTTT
CASRETGGITEAFF
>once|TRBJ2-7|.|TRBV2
TGTGCCAGCAAAGGGACCTACGAGCAGTACTTC
CASKGTYEQYF
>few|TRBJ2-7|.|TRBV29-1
TGCAGTGCCTTGGGGGGGCGCGGGGACGAGCAGTACTTC
CSALGGRGDEQYF
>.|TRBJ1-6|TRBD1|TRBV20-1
TGCAGTGCTAGGCGGGACAGGGAATCGAGGGGTTCACCCCTCCACTTT
CSARRDRESRGSPLHF
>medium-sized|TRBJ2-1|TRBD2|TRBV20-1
TGCAGTGCCGTCGCGATAGCGGGATCTTACAATGAGCAGTTCTTC
CSAVAIAGSYNEQFF
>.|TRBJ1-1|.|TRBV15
TGTGCCCTGGGCAGGCTGGGGGGAGAAGCTTTCTTT
CALGRLGGEAFF
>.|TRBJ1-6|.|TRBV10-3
TGTGCCAGCAGGTCCGGGCAAAGTTCACCCCTCCACTTT
CASRSGQSSPLHF
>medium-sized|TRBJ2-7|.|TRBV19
TGCGCCAGCAGCCAAGGTTACGAGCAGTACTTC
CASSQGYEQYF
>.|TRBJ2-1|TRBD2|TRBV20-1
TGCAGTGCTCGGACTAGCGGGGGGGTAAATGAGCAGTCCTTC
CSARTSGGVNEQSF
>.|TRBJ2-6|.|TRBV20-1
TGCAGTGCTAGTGGTGATTCTGGGGCCAACGTCCTGACTTTC
CSASGDSGANVLTF
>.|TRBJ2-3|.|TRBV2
TGTGCCAGCAGTTGGGGGGCCCTCGGAGATACGCAGTATTTT
CASSWGALGDTQYF
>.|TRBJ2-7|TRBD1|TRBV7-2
TGTGCCAGCAGCTTAGATCGAGTAGGGGGCGGCTACGAGCAGTACTTC
CASSLDRVGGGYEQYF
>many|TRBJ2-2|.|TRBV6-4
TGTGCCAGCAGTGACAGTAATAGCGGGGAGCTGTTTTTT
CASSDSNSGELFF
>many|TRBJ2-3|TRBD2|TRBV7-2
TGTGCCAGCAGCATAACTAGCGGGGTCCGGAGTACGCAGTATTTT
CASSITSGVRSTQYF
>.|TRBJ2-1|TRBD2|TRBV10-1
TGCGCCAGCAGCAGCACTAGCGGGCCCTACAATGAGCAGTTCTTC
CASSSTSGPYNEQFF
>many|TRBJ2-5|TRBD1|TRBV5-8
TGTGCCAGCAGCTTCATACAGGGGAAAGAGACCCAGTACTTC
CASSFIQGKETQYF
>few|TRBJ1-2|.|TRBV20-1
TGCAGTGCTAGAGGTCTTTATGGCTACACCTTC
CSARGLYGYTF
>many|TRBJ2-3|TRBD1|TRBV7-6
TGTGCCAGCAGCCCGCAGACAGGGTACACAGATACGCAGTATTTT
CASSPQTGYTDTQYF
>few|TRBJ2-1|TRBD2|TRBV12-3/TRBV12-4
TGTGCCAGCACTAAGGGACTAGTGTACACCGGGGAGCAGTTCTTC
CASTKGLVYTGEQFF
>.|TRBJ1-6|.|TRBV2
TGTGCCAGCAGCACCTACGGGCCCCAGAACGGCCTTTCACCCCTCCACTTT
CASSTYGPQNGLSPLHF
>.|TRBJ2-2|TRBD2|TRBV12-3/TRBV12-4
TGTGCCTATACTAGCGGCCCCCTCGCGGGGGAGCTGTTTTTT
CAYTSGPLAGELFF
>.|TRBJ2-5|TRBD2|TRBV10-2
TGCGCCAGCACGGATCTAGCGGGAGTAGAGACCCAGTACTTC
CASTDLAGVETQYF
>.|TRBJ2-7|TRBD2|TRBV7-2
TGTGCCAGCAGCCCGGGACTAGCGGGAGGGTGG
CASSPGLAGGW
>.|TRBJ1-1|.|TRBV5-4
TGTGCCAGCAGCCATACGACCGGAGAGACTGAAGCTTTCTTT
CASSHTTGETEAFF
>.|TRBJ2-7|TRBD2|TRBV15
TGTGCCACCAAAAGCGGGAGGAACTACGAGCAGTACTTC
CATKSGRNYEQYF
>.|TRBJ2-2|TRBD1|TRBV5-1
TGCGCCAGCAGCCTACAGGGGGCGCGGAACACCGGGGAGCTGTTTTTT
CASSLQGARNTGELFF
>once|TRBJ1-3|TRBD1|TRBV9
TGTGCCAGCAGCGTAGATACTTGGACAGGCGGACACTCTGGAAACACCATATATTTT
CASSVDTWTGGHSGNTIYF
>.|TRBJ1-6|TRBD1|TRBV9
TGTGCCAGCAGCGGACAGGGTAGCTCCTATAATTCACCCCTCCACTTT
CASSGQGSSYNSPLHF
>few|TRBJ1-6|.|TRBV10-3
TGTGCCATCAGTGAACCTACTTTCCAGTCACCCCTCCACTTT
CAISEPTFQSPLHF
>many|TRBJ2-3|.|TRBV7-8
TGTGCCAGCAGGCAGGACAGAACGACAGATACGCAGTATTTT
CASRQDRTTDTQYF
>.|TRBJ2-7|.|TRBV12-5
TGTGCTAGTTTCTCGGGGGACAAGTACTTC
CASFSGDKYF
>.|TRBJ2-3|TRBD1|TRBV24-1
TGTGCCACCAGTGATGAGACCGACAGGGTAGATACGCAGTATTTT
CATSDETDRVDTQYF
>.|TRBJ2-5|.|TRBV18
TGTGCCAGCTCACCAACAGCCGATCTCCAAGGGACCCAGTACTTC
CASSPTADLQGTQYF
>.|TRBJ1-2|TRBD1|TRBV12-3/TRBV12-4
TGTGCCAGCAGTAGGACAGGGGGCTTTGAAGCCTATGGCTACACCTTC
CASSRTGGFEAYGYTF
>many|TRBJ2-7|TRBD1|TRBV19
TGTGCCAGTAGTTCCGGGACAGGAAACTACGAGCAGTACTTC
CASSSGTGNYEQYF
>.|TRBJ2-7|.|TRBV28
TGTGCCAGCAGTTTTACGGTCCAAAGTGGCGAGCAGTACTTC
CASSFTVQSGEQYF
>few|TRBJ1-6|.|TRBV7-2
TGTGCCAGCAGCTTAGAGTATTCCAGCGGGGGCTCACCCCTCCACTTT
CASSLEYSSGGSPLHF
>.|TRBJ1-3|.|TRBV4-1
TGCGCCAGCAGCCCGAGCCCCTTAAACTCTGGAAACACCATATATTTT
CASSPSPLNSGNTIYF
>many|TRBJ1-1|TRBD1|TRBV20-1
TGCAGTGCTAGAGATATCAGGGCAGGGGGTCCTGAAGCTTTCTTT
CSARDIRAGGPEAFF
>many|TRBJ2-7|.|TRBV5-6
TGTGCCAGCAGCTTGGCCATAAAGTTAATGGACAGCACCTACGAGCAGTACTTC
CASSLAIKLMDSTYEQYF
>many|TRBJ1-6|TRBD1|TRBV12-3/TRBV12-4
TGTGCCAACAGTTTGACAGGGGGCAATTCACCCCTCCACTTT
CANSLTGGNSPLHF
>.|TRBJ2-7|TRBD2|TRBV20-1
TGCAGTGCTAGGACCGCCGGGACTAGCCCGCGTGTGCAGTACTTC
CSARTAGTSPRVQYF
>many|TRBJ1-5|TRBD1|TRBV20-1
TGCAGTGCTAGTCGACAGGGAAGCAATCAGCCCCAGCATTTT
CSASRQGSNQPQHF
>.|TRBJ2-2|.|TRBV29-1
TGTGCCACTGACGGCCCTGCGGAGCTGTTTTTT
CATDGPAELFF
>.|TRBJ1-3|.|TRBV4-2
TGTGCCGGCAGCCAAGGTGGTCGTATGAGCTCTGGAAACACCATATATTTT
CAGSQGGRMSSGNTIYF
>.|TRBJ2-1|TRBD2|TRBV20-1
TGCAGTGCTAGCGGGAGGATCTACAATGAGCAGTTCTTC
CSASGRIYNEQFF
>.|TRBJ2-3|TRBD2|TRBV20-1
TGCAGTGCTAGACCCCTTTTTGGCGGGAGGGAGTACAATGAGCAGTATTTT
CSARPLFGGREYNEQYF